The T cell receptor (beta chain) described here comes from a study of identical twins. TCRdb re-called the 5' RACE reads with MiXCR, one entry per CDR3 protein. This sample has more than 600,000 distinct CDR3 sequences; roughly 20% occur once, and the top ten carry about an eighth. Everyone who gave samples was a healthy Caucasian. This same sample was also part of a study on T cells expressing NK-cell markers. That work contributes: Of the CD8+ T cell pool in several donors, roughly 1.0-7.0% was accounted for by dominant NKG2C+ clonotypes.

The sample was PBMCs. The source is a woman aged 18-29 years in good health.

The CDR3 sequence is CASSWKRTGTGVETQYF. Here the CDR3 DNA reads TGTGCCAGCAGCTGGAAAAGAACCGGGACAGGGGTGGAGACCCAGTACTTC. This rearrangement joins TRBV5-6 to TRBJ2-5; 10 bases agree with TRBD1. The CDR3 totals 17 residues. V lost 3 bases and J lost 5; bases outside the gene matches: 13. The germline V gene encodes CDR1 SGHDT and CDR2 YYEEEE.